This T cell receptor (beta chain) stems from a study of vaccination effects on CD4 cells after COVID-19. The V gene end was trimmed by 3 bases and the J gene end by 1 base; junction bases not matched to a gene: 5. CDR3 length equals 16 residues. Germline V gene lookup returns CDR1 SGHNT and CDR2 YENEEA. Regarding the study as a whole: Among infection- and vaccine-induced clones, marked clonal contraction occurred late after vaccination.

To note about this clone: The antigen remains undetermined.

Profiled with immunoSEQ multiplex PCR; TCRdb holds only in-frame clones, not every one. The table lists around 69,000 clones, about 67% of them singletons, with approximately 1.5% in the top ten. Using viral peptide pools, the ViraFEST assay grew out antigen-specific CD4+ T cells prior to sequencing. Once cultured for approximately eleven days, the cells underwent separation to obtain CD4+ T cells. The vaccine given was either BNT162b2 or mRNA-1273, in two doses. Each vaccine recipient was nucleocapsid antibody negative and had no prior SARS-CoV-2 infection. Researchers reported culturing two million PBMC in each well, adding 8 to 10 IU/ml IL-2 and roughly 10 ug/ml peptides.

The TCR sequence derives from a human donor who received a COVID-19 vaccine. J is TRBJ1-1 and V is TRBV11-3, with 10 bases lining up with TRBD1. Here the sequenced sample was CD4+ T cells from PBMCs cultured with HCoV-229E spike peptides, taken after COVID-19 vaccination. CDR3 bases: TGTGCCAGCAGCTTGGGACAGGGGTTTGGGAACACTGAAGCTTTCTTT. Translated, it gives CASSLGQGFGNTEAFF.